This T cell receptor beta chain was profiled in a study of blood T cell repertoires in COVID-19. Germline V gene lookup returns CDR1 MNHEY and CDR2 SVGAGI. The V and J ends lost 2 bases and 9 bases respectively, with 14 bases between them. The CDR3 spans 15 residues. Repertoires were generated with immunoSEQ multiplex PCR, while TCRdb's copy carries only in-frame clones and drops some. The data contain some 200,000 clones, approximately 90% of them seen just once; the ten biggest clones take up around 2.1%. The V gene is TRBV6-5, the J gene TRBJ1-6, with D maybe TRBD1 (6 bases). The TCR was taken from a woman aged 25 to 45 who had recovered from COVID-19. Source material: PBMCs or T cells enriched from blood (not recorded which). The CDR3 region has the DNA TGTGCCAGCAGTTACGGAAGAGGGGGGGGTTCACCCCTCCACTTT. Its protein is CASSYGRGGGSPLHF.